This TCR beta chain stems from a study of T cell changes during pregnancy in multiple sclerosis. Sequencing was performed with immunoSEQ multiplex PCR; in TCRdb, only in-frame clones are kept and a portion is missing. The table has 55,000 to 85,000 clones, just over 90% seen once. The CDR3 covers 15 residues. Germline assignment: CDR1 SGHNT and CDR2 YYREEE (reference sequence). V dropped 1 base and J dropped 2 bases, with 12 bases sitting between them. The clonotype comes from a female donor with multiple sclerosis, enrolled in a pregnancy study. The sequencing here drew on peripheral blood, taken after pregnancy. The chain employs TRBV5-4 and TRBJ1-2, with a tentative D call TRBD1 (5 bases). In DNA, the CDR3 is TGTGCCAGCAGCTTGAGTGGGGCGGCAAACTATGGCTACACCTTC. This gives the protein CASSLSGAANYGYTF.